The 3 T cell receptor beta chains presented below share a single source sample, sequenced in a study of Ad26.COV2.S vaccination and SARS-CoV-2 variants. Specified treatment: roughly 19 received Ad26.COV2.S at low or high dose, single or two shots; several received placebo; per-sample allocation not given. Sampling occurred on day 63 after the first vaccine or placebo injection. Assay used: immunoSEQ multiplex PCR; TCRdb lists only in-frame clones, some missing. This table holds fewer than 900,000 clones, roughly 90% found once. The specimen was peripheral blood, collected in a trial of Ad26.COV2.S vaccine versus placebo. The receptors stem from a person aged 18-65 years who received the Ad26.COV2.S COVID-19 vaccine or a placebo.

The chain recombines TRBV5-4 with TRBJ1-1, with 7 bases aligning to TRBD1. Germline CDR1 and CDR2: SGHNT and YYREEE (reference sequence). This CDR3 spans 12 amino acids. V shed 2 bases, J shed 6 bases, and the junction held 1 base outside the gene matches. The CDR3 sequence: CASSFGQAEAFF. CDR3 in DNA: TGTGCCAGCAGCTTCGGACAGGCTGAAGCTTTCTTT.

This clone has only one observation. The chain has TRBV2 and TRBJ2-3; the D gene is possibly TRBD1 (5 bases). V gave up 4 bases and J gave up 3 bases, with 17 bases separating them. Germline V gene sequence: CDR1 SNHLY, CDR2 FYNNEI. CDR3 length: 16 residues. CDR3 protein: CASSARQFVSTDTQYF. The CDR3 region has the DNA TGTGCCAGCAGTGCCAGACAGTTCGTCAGTACAGATACGCAGTATTTT.

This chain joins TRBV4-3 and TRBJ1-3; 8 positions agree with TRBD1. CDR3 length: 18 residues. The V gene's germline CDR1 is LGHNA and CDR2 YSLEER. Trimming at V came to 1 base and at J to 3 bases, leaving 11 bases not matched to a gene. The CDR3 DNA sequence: TGCGCCAGCAGCCAAGGGGGAACAGGGGGTATTGGTGGAAACACCATATATTTT. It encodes CASSQGGTGGIGGNTIYF.